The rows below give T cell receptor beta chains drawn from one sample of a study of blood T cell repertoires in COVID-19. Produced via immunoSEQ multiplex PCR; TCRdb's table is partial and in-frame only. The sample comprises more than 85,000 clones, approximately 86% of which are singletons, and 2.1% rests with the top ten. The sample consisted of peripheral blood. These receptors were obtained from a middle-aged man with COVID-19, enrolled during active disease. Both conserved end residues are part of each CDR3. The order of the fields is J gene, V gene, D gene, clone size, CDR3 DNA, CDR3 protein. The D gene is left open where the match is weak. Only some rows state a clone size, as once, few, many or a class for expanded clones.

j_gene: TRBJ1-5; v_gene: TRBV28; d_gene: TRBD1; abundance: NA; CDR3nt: TGTGCCAGCATCACAGGGGGAGCGGGCAATCAGCCCCAGCATTTT; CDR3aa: CASITGGAGNQPQHF
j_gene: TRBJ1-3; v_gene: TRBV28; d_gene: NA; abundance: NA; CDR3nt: TGTGCCAGCAGTTTCCCAGGGGCGGAAAACACCATATATTTT; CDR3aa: CASSFPGAENTIYF
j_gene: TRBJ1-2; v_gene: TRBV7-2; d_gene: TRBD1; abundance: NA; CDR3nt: TGTGCCAGCAGCCCGATGACAGGGAACTATGGCTACACCTTC; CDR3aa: CASSPMTGNYGYTF
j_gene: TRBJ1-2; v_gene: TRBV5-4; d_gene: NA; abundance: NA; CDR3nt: TGTGCCAGCAGCTTGGGGCCAAGCCAGGGTCGATATGGCTACACCTTC; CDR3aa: CASSLGPSQGRYGYTF
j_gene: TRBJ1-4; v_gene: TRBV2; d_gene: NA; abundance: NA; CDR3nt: TGTGCCAGCAGTGAATTAGGGGGTACTAATGAAAAACTGTTTTTT; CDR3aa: CASSELGGTNEKLFF
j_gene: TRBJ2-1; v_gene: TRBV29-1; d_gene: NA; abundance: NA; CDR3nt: TGCAGCGTTGAAGATGAGGATCTGCACAATGAGCAGTTCTTC; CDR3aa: CSVEDEDLHNEQFF
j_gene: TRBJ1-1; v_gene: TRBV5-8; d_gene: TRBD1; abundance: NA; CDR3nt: TGTGCCAGCAGCTTGAGTAGGAGGGGGCGATTCACTGAAGCTTTCTTT; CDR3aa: CASSLSRRGRFTEAFF
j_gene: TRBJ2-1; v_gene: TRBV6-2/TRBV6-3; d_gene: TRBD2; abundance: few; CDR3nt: TGTGCCAGCAGTTCCGTTATCACTAGCGTCGAGCAGTTCTTC; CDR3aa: CASSSVITSVEQFF
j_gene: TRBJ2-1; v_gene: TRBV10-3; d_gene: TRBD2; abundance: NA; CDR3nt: TGTGCCATCAGTTCTGGGGGGGTCCTTCTAGGTGAGCAGTTCTTC; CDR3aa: CAISSGGVLLGEQFF
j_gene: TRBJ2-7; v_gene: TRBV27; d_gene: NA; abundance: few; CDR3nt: TGTGCCAGCAGTTACGGCTACGAGCAGTACTTC; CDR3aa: CASSYGYEQYF
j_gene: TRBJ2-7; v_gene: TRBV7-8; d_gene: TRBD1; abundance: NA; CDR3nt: TGTGCCAGCAGCCCTGGACCAGGGGGCCCCTACGAGCAGTACTTC; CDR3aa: CASSPGPGGPYEQYF
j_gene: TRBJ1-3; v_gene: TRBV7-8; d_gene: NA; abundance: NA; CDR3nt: TGTGCCAGCAGCTTCCTGGCGGCAGCTGGAAACACCATATATTTT; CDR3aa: CASSFLAAAGNTIYF
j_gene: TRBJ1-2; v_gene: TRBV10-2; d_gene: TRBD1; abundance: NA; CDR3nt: TGCGCCAGCACCGAAAAAAAAAGGGGGCCTGGGTATGGCTACACCTTC; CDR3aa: CASTEKKRGPGYGYTF
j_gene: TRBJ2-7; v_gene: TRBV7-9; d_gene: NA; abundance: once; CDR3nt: TGTGCCAGCAGCGATGCGGGCGGGATTGCGTCCTACGAGCAGTACTTC; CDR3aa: CASSDAGGIASYEQYF
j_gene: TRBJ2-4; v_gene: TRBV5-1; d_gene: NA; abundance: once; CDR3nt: TGCGCCAGCAGCTTGGGGGCAGGCCCCTCGGGGGTAGCCAAAAACATTCAGTACTTC; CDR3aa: CASSLGAGPSGVAKNIQYF
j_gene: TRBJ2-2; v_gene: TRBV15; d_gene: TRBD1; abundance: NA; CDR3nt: TGTGCCACCAGCCCCCCGGACAGGGCAAACACCGGGGAGCTGTTTTTT; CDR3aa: CATSPPDRANTGELFF
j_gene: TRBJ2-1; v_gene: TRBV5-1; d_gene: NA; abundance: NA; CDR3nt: TGCGCCAGCAGCGGCTTGGCAGGGGGGCATGAGCAGTTCTTC; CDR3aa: CASSGLAGGHEQFF
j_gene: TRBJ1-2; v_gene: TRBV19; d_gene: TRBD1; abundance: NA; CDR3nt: TGTGCCAGTAGTATAGTTTTAGGGACAGGGTTTACCAACTATGGCTACACCTTC; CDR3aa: CASSIVLGTGFTNYGYTF
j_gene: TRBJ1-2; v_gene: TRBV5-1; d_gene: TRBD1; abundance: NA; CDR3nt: TGCGCCAGCAGCTTGGTACAGGGGAATGGCTACACCTTC; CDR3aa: CASSLVQGNGYTF
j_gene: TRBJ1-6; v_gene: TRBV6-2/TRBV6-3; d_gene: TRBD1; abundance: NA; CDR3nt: TGTGCCAGCAGTCGGACCGGGACAGAGAGCAGTTCACCCCTCCACTTT; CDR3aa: CASSRTGTESSSPLHF
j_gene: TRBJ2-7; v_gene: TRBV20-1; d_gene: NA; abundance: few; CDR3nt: TGCAGTGCTAGGTCAGGTTTCGAGCAGTACTTC; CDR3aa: CSARSGFEQYF
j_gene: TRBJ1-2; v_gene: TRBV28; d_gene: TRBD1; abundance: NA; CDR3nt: TGTGCCAGCCGACAGGGCCTGTCGGGCTACACCTTC; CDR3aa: CASRQGLSGYTF
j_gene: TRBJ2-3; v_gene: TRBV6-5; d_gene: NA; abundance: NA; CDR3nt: TGTGCCAGCAAACAGGGACAAGGAATTCCAGATACGCAGTATTTT; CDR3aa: CASKQGQGIPDTQYF
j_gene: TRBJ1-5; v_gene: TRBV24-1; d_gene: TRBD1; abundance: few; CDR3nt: TGTGCCACCAGCGAGACAGGGTTAGGGCAGCCCCAGCATTTT; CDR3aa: CATSETGLGQPQHF
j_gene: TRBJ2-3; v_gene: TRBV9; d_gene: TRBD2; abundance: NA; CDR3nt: TGTGCCAGCAGCGTAGCTGCTACTAGCGGGGGGGCCTTCACAGATACGCAGTATTTT; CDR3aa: CASSVAATSGGAFTDTQYF
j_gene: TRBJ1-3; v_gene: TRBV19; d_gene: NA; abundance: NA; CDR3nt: TGTGCCAGTAGTATAGAAGCAGGGCGAACTGGAAACACCATATATTTT; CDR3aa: CASSIEAGRTGNTIYF
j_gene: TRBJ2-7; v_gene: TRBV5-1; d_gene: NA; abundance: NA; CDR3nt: TGCGCCAGCAGGGGAGGCTCGCCGGATACCTACGAGCAGTACTTC; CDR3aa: CASRGGSPDTYEQYF
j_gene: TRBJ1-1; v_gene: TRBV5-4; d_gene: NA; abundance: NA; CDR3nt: TGTGCCAGCAGCTGGGGACAACTTGAAGCTTTCTTT; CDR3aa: CASSWGQLEAFF
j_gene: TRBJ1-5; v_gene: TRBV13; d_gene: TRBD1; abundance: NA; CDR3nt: TGTGCCAGCAGCTCGGACAGGAATCAGCCCCAGCATTTT; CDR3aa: CASSSDRNQPQHF
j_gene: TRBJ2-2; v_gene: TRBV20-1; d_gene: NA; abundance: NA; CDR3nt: TGCAGTGCTAGTAACAGGGTTGGCACCGGGGAGCTGTTTTTT; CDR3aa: CSASNRVGTGELFF
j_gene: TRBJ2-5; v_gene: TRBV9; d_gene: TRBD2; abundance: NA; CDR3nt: TGTGCCAGCAGCCCCCGGGAGAGCAGCGGGAGCCACCAAGAGACCCAGTACTTC; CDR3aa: CASSPRESSGSHQETQYF
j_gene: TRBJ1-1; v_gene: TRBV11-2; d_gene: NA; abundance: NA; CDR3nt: TGTGCCAGCAGCTTAGAAGGGGGGGGCACTGAAGCTTTCTTT; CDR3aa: CASSLEGGGTEAFF
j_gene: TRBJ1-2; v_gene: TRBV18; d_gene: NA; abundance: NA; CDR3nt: TGTGCCAGCTCACCGGCAGGCGCTAACTATGGCTACACCTTC; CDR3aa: CASSPAGANYGYTF
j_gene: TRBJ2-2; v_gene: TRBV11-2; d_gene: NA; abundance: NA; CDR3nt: TGTGCCAGCAGCTTAGTTCGGGGAGCGGCCACCGGGGAGCTGTTTTTT; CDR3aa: CASSLVRGAATGELFF
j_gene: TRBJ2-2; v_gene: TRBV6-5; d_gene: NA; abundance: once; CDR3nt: TGTGCCAGCAGCGGACTTAACACCGGGGAGCTGTTTTTT; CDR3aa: CASSGLNTGELFF
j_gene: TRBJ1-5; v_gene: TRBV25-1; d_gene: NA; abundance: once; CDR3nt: TGTGCCAGCAGTGATAGCAGCAGTCAGCCCCAGCATTTT; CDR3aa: CASSDSSSQPQHF
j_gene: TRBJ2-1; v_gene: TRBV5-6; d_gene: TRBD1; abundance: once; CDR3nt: TGTGCCAGCAGCTTCGGAAGAGGGACAGGTAAAAATGAGCAGTTCTTC; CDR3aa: CASSFGRGTGKNEQFF
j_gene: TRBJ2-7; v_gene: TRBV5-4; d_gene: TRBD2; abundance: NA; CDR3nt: TGTGCCAGCAGCTTAGCGGGGTCCTACGAGCAGTACTTC; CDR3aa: CASSLAGSYEQYF
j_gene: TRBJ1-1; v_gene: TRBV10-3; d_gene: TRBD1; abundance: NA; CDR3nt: TGTGCCATCAGTGAGCTGCCAGGGGGTGTAATTACTGAAGCTTTCTTT; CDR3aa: CAISELPGGVITEAFF
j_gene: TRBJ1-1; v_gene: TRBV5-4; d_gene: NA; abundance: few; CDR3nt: TGTGCCAGCAGCTTGGCAGACACTGAAGCTTTCTTT; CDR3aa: CASSLADTEAFF
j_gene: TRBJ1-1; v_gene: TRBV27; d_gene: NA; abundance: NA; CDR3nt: TGTGCCAGCAGTTTGGTACAGAACACTGAAGCTTTCTTT; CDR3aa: CASSLVQNTEAFF
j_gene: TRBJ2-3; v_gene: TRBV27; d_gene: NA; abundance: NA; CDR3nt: TGTGCCAGCAGTTCTCGGCCCCGAGGGACAGATACGCAGTATTTT; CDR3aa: CASSSRPRGTDTQYF
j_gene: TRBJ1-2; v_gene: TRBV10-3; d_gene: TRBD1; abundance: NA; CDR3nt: TGTGCCATCAGTGCGACAGGGTTAAGCTATGGCTACACCTTC; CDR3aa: CAISATGLSYGYTF
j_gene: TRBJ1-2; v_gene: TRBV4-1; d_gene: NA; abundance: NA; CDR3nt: TGCGCCAGCAGCCCCGAAACAGGGATGAACTATGGCTACACCTTC; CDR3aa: CASSPETGMNYGYTF
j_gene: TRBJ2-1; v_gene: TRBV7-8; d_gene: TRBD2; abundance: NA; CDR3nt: TGTGCCAGCAGCTTAGGGGCGGGGGAGCCGCCAAGCTCCTACAATGAGCAGTTCTTC; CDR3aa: CASSLGAGEPPSSYNEQFF
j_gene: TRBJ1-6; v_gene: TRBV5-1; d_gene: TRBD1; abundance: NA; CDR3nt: TGCGCCAGCAGCGAGGGGACAGGGGGTAATTCACCCCTCCACTTT; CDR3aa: CASSEGTGGNSPLHF
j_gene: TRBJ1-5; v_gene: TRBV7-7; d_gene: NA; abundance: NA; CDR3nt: TGTGCTAGCAGCTTAGCCCCCGGTCAGCCCCAGCATTTT; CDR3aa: CASSLAPGQPQHF
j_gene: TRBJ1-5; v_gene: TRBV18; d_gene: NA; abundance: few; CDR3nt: TGTGCCAGCTCACCATCCGACACTAGACCCCAGCATTTT; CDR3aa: CASSPSDTRPQHF
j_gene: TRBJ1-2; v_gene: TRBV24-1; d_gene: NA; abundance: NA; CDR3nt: TGTGCCACCAGTGCGGGTGAGGGAGTCAATGGCTACACCTTC; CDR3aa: CATSAGEGVNGYTF
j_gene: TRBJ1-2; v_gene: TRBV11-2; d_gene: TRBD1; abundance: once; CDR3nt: TGTGCCAGCAGCCCACCGGGACAGGGTATATATGGCTACACCTTC; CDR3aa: CASSPPGQGIYGYTF